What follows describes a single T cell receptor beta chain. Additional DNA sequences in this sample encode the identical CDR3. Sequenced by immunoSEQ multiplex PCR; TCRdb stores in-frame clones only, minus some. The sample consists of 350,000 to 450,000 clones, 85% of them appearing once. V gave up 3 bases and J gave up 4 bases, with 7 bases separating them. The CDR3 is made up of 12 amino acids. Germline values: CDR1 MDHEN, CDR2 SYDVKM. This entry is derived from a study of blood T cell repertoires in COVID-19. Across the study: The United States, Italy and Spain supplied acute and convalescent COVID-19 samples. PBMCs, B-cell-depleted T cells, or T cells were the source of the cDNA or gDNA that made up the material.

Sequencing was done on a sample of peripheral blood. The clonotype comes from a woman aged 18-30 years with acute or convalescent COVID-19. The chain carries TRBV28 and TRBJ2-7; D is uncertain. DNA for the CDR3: TGTGCCAGCAGTTTTCGCGAATACGAGCAGTACTTC. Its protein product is CASSFREYEQYF.